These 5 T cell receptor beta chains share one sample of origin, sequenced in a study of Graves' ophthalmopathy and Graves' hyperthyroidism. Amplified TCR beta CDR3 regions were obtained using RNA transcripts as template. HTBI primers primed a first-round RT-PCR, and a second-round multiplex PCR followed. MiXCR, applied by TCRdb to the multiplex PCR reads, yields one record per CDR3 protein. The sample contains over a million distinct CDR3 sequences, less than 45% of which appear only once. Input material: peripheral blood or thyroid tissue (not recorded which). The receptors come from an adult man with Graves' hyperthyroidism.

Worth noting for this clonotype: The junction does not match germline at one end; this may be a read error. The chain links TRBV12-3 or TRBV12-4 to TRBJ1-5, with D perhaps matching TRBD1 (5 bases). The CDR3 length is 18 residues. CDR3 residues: CASSLEGEGQAFGQPQHF. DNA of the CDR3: TGTGCCAGCAGCTTAGAGGGAGAGGGGCAGGCCTTCGGGCAGCCCCAGCATTTT.

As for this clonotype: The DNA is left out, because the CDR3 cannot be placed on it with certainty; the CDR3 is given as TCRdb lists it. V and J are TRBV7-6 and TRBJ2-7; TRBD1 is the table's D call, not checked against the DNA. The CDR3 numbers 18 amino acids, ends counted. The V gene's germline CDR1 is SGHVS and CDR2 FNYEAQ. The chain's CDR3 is CASSIYLCSAEGAAEQYF.

The CDR3 DNA follows: TGTGCCAGCAGTTTATATCGGGACAGAAATGAAAAACTGTTTTTT. Its translation: CASSLYRDRNEKLFF. The chain links TRBV7-9 to TRBJ1-4; TRBD1 matches 7 bases. CDR1 and CDR2 from the germline V gene are SEHNR and FQNEAQ (reference sequence). The ends lost 6 bases at V and 5 bases at J; junction bases unmatched: 9. This CDR3 is built from 15 residues.

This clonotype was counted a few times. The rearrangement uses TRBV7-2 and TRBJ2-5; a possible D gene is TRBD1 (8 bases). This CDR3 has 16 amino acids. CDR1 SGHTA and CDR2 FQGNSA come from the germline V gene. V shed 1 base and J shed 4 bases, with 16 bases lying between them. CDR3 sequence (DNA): TGTGCCAGCAGCTTAGTCTCCACAGGGGGGGGAGAGACCCAGTACTTC. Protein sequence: CASSLVSTGGGETQYF. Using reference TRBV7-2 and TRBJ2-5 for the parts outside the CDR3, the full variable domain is GAGVSQSPSNKVTEKGKDVELRCDPISGHTALYWYRQSLGQGLEFLIYFQGNSAPDKSGLPSDRFSAERTGGSVSTLTIQRTQQEDSAVYLCASSLVSTGGGETQYFGPGTRLLVL.

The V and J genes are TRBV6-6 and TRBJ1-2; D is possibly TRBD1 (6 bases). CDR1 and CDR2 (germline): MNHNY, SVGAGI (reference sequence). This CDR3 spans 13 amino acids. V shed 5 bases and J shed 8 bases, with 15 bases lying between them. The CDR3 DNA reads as TGTGCCAGCAGTGAACGGCAGGGGAGCGGCTACACCTTC. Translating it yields CASSERQGSGYTF.